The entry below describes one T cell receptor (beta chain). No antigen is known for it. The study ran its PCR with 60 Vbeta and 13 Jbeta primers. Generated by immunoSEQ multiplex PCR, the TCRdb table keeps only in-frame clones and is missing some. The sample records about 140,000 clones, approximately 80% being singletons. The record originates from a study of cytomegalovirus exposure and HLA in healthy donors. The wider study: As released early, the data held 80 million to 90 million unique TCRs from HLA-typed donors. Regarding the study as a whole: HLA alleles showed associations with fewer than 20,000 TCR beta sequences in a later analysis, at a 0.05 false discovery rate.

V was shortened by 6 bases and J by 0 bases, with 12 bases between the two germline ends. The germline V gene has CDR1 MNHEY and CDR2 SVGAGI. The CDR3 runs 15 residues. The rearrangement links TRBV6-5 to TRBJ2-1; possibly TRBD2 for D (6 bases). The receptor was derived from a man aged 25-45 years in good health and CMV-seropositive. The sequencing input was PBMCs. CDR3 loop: CASSRGGVSYNEQFF. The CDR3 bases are TGTGCCAGCAGCCGCGGAGGGGTCTCCTACAATGAGCAGTTCTTC.